A selection of T cell receptor beta chains follows, all from one sample in a study of Graves' ophthalmopathy and Graves' hyperthyroidism. TCRdb redid the calling of the multiplex PCR reads with MiXCR, one entry per CDR3 protein. The data hold 400,000 to 450,000 distinct CDR3 sequences, with under 25% observed a single time. The sequenced sample was peripheral blood. The receptors here all came from a woman aged 18-29 years with stable Graves' hyperthyroidism. The CDR3 runs from the conserved cysteine through the conserved F or W. The D gene is left open where the match is weak. The size field is filled for only some rows; it gives once, few, many or a size class.

D	V	J	size	CDR3	DNA
-	TRBV24-1	TRBJ2-7	many	CATSTGYGDEQYF	TGTGCCACCAGCACAGGGTACGGGGACGAGCAGTACTTC
-	TRBV6-1	TRBJ1-5	many	CASSEGRDLSLASNQPQHF	TGTGCCAGCAGTGAAGGCAGAGACCTCTCCCTAGCAAGCAATCAGCCCCAGCATTTT
-	TRBV29-1	TRBJ2-5	many	CSVGIGKETQYF	TGCAGCGTTGGTATCGGAAAAGAGACCCAGTACTTC
-	TRBV30	TRBJ1-3	-	CAWSEGQTAFGNTIYF	TGTGCCTGGAGTGAAGGGCAGACAGCATTCGGAAACACCATATATTTT
TRBD2	TRBV7-6	TRBJ2-7	many	CASRAGLALAGEQYF	TGTGCCAGCAGAGCCGGACTAGCGCTGGCGGGCGAGCAGTACTTC
TRBD1	TRBV19	TRBJ1-5	many	CASSITKAWDRTYQPQHF	TGTGCCAGTAGTATAACCAAGGCTTGGGACAGGACCTATCAGCCCCAGCATTTT
-	TRBV11-2	TRBJ2-5	many	CASSRYQETKYF	TGTGCCAGCAGCAGATACCAAGAGACCAAGTACTTC
-	TRBV12-3/TRBV12-4	TRBJ2-3	-	CASSFGGSGDTQYF	TGTGCCAGCAGTTTTGGAGGGTCTGGAGATACGCAGTATTTT
-	TRBV10-1	TRBJ2-1	many	CASSETGNEQFF	TGCGCCAGCAGTGAAACAGGGAACGAGCAGTTCTTC
TRBD1	TRBV10-3	TRBJ1-1	many	CAPSPGQGEICTEAFF	TGTGCCCCTTCTCCGGGACAGGGGGAAATCTGCACTGAAGCTTTCTTT
-	TRBV30	TRBJ2-7	many	CAWSVGGAVYEQYF	TGTGCCTGGAGTGTAGGGGGGGCGGTCTACGAGCAGTACTTC
TRBD1	TRBV27	TRBJ1-5	many	CASSLIRTGQPQHF	TGTGCCAGCAGTCTGATCCGGACAGGGCAGCCCCAGCATTTT
-	TRBV6-1	TRBJ1-2	-	CASSEGRQSVNGYTF	TGTGCCAGCAGTGAGGGTCGACAGTCCGTAAATGGCTACACCTTC
-	TRBV5-1	TRBJ1-5	-	CASSMEGGNQPQHF	TGCGCCAGCAGCATGGAAGGAGGAAATCAGCCCCAGCATTTT
-	TRBV6-5	TRBJ1-1	many	CASSYSTRAGTEAFF	TGTGCCAGCAGTTACTCGACCAGGGCCGGCACTGAAGCTTTCTTT
TRBD1	TRBV5-1	TRBJ1-6	-	CASSWTGDSPLHF	TGCGCCAGCAGCTGGACAGGGGATTCACCCCTCCACTTT
-	TRBV20-1	TRBJ2-7	many	CSASPGDRDYEQYF	TGCAGTGCTAGCCCGGGGGACAGAGACTACGAGCAGTACTTC
TRBD2	TRBV5-1	TRBJ2-3	-	CASSFSSGKGTDTQYF	TGCGCCAGCAGCTTTTCTAGCGGGAAGGGTACAGATACGCAGTATTTT
-	TRBV30	TRBJ1-2	-	CAWRIRRSGVNYGYTF	TGTGCCTGGAGGATTAGGAGAAGTGGGGTCAACTATGGCTACACCTTC
-	TRBV6-5	TRBJ2-5	few	CASSYSTGGVPKETQYF	TGTGCCAGCAGTTACTCGACTGGCGGGGTGCCCAAAGAGACCCAGTACTTC
TRBD2	TRBV12-3/TRBV12-4	TRBJ2-2	-	CASGSGGTGELFF	TGTGCCAGCGGGAGCGGGGGGACCGGGGAGCTGTTTTTT
-	TRBV20-1	TRBJ1-5	many	CSASSGDQPQHF	TGCAGTGCTAGCTCGGGGGATCAGCCCCAGCATTTT
TRBD2	TRBV5-5	TRBJ2-2	many	CASSLTSGSNTGELFF	TGTGCCAGCAGCTTGACTAGCGGGTCCAACACCGGGGAGCTGTTTTTT
TRBD1	TRBV9	TRBJ1-2	many	CASSVGWDRESYGYTF	TGTGCCAGCAGCGTAGGTTGGGACAGGGAGAGCTATGGCTACACCTTC
TRBD1	TRBV7-2	TRBJ2-5	many	CASRINRGRETQYF	TGTGCCAGCAGGATCAACAGGGGGCGGGAGACCCAGTACTTC
-	TRBV2	TRBJ2-5	many	CASSEEPQYF	TGTGCCAGCAGTGAGGAGCCCCAGTACTTC
-	TRBV11-2	TRBJ1-2	-	CASSPGGNPNYGYTF	TGTGCCAGCAGCCCTGGGGGAAACCCTAACTATGGCTACACCTTC
-	TRBV2	TRBJ2-5	-	CASSDTLPQETQYF	TGTGCCAGCAGTGACACGTTGCCTCAAGAGACCCAGTACTTC
TRBD1	TRBV20-1	TRBJ2-4	many	CSARSQGARGLRIQYF	TGCAGTGCCCGATCACAGGGGGCGCGCGGCCTACGGATTCAGTACTTC
TRBD1	TRBV7-2	TRBJ2-7	many	CASSTNPGTDYEQYF	TGTGCCAGCAGCACAAACCCCGGGACAGACTACGAGCAGTACTTC
TRBD1	TRBV20-1	TRBJ2-7	many	CSAPQGADEQYF	TGCAGTGCCCCACAGGGGGCTGACGAGCAGTACTTC
-	TRBV20-1	TRBJ2-7	many	CSARRQSSYEQYF	TGCAGTGCTAGGAGGCAAAGCTCCTACGAGCAGTACTTC
TRBD2	TRBV9	TRBJ2-2	-	CASSVRGRTTGELFF	TGTGCCAGCAGCGTTCGCGGGAGGACCACCGGGGAGCTGTTTTTT
TRBD1	TRBV29-1	TRBJ1-1	many	CSIWDRGTEAFF	TGCAGCATATGGGACAGGGGCACTGAAGCTTTCTTT
-	TRBV30	TRBJ2-2	many	CAWTRTSTGELFF	TGTGCCTGGACCAGGACTTCAACCGGGGAGCTGTTTTTT
TRBD2	TRBV18	TRBJ2-5	many	CASSPTQAGGETQYF	TGTGCCAGCTCACCGACCCAAGCGGGGGGAGAGACCCAGTACTTC
-	TRBV6-1	TRBJ2-2	few	CASSEADGTGELFF	TGTGCCAGCAGTGAAGCGGACGGGACCGGGGAGCTGTTTTTT
TRBD1	TRBV28	TRBJ1-1	-	CASSYSRDRGRFHEAFF	TGTGCCAGCAGTTACTCCCGGGACAGGGGCCGGTTTCATGAAGCTTTCTTT
-	TRBV20-1	TRBJ2-2	-	CSVSGGAPTGELFF	TGCAGTGTTAGTGGAGGGGCCCCCACCGGGGAGCTGTTTTTT
TRBD2	TRBV5-1	TRBJ2-7	many	CASSLGLADPSYEQYF	TGCGCCAGCAGCTTGGGACTAGCGGATCCTTCCTACGAGCAGTACTTC
-	TRBV12-3/TRBV12-4	TRBJ2-6	many	CASEIGASGANVLTF	TGTGCCAGCGAAATAGGGGCCTCTGGGGCCAACGTCCTGACTTTC